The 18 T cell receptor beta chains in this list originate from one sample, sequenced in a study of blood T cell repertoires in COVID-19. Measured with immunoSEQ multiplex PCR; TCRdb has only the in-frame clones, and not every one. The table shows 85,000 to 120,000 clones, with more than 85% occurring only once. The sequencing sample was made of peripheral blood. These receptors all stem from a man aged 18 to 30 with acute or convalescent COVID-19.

The CDR3: CATQTGSSYEQYF. In DNA, the CDR3 is TGTGCCACCCAGACAGGGAGCTCCTACGAGCAGTACTTC. The chain employs TRBV24-1 and TRBJ2-7, with 7 positions matching TRBD1. Per the germline V gene, CDR1 is KGHDR and CDR2 is SFDVKD. V shed 9 bases, J shed 0 bases, and the junction held 4 bases outside the gene matches. The CDR3 has 13 amino acids.

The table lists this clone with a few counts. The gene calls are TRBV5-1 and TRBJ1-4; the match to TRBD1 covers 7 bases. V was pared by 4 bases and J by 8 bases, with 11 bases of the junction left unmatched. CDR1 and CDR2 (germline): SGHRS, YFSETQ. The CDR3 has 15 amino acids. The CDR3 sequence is CASSPGSTGNEKLFF. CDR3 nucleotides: TGCGCCAGCAGCCCAGGGTCGACAGGGAACGAAAAACTGTTTTTT. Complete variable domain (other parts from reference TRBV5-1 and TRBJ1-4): KAGVTQTPRYLIKTRGQQVTLSCSPISGHRSVSWYQQTPGQGLQFLFEYFSETQRNKGNFPGRFSGRQFSNSRSEMNVSTLELGDSALYLCASSPGSTGNEKLFFGSGTQLSVL.

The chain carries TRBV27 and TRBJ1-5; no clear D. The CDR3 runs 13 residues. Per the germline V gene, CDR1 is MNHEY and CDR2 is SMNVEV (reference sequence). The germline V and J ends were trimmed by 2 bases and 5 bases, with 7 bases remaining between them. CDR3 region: CASSLNRDQPQHF. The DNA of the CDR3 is TGTGCCAGCAGTTTAAACAGAGATCAGCCCCAGCATTTT.

CDR3 protein: CASSQRTGYEQYF. The CDR3 DNA is TGCGCCAGCAGCCAAAGGACAGGTTACGAGCAGTACTTC. The chain is built from TRBV4-1 and TRBJ2-7; 7 positions agree with TRBD1. Trimming at V came to 2 bases and at J to 4 bases, leaving 2 bases not matched to a gene. This CDR3 is built from 13 residues. In germline, CDR1 is MGHRA, CDR2 YSYEKL.

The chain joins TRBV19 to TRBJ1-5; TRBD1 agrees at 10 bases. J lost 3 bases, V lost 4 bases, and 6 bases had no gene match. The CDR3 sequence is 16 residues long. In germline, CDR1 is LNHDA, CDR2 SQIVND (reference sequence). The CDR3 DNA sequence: TGTGCCAGTAGTAAGCGACAGGGGGCGAACAATCAGCCCCAGCATTTT. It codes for CASSKRQGANNQPQHF.

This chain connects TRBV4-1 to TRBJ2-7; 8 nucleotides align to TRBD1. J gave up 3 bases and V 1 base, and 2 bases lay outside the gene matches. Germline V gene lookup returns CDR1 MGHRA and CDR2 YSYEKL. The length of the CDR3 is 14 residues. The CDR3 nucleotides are TGCGCCAGCAGCCAAGGAGGACAGGGCTACGAGCAGTACTTC. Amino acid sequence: CASSQGGQGYEQYF.

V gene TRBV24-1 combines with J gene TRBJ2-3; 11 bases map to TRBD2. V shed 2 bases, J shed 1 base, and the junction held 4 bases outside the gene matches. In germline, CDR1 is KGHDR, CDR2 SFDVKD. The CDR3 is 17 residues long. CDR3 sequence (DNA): TGTGCCACCAGTGATTCCGTGACTAGCGGGGGCACAGATACGCAGTATTTT. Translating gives CATSDSVTSGGTDTQYF.

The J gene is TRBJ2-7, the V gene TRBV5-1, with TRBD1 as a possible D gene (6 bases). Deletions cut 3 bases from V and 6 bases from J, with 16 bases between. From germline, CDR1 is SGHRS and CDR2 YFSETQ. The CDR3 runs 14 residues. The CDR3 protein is CASSSRPGVSEQYF. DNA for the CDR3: TGCGCCAGCAGCTCCCGACCAGGGGTCTCCGAGCAGTACTTC. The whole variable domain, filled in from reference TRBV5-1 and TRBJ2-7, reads KAGVTQTPRYLIKTRGQQVTLSCSPISGHRSVSWYQQTPGQGLQFLFEYFSETQRNKGNFPGRFSGRQFSNSRSEMNVSTLELGDSALYLCASSSRPGVSEQYFGPGTRLTVT.

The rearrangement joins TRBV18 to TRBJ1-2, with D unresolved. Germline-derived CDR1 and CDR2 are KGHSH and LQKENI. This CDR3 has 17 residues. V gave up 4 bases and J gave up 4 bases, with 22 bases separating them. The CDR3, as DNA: TGTGCCAGCTCACGACAACGACCGGACGGGAAAGTCTATGGCTACACCTTC. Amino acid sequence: CASSRQRPDGKVYGYTF.

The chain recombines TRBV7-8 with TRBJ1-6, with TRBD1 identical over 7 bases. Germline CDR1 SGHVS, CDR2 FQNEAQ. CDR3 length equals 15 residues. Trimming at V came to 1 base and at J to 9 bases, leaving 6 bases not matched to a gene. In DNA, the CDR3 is TGTGCCAGCAGCTTAGATGATAACAGGGGTTCACCCCTCCACTTT. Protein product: CASSLDDNRGSPLHF.

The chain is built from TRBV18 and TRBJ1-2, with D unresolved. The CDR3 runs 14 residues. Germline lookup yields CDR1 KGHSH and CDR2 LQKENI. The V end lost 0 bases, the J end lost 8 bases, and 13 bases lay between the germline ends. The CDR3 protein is CASSPPGRSKGYTF. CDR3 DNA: TGTGCCAGCTCACCACCGGGGAGGTCCAAGGGCTACACCTTC.

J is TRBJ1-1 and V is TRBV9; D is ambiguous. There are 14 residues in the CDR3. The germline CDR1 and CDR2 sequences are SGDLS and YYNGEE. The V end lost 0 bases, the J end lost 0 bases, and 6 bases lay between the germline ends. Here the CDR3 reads CASSVGQMNTEAFF. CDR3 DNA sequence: TGTGCCAGCAGCGTAGGGCAGATGAACACTGAAGCTTTCTTT. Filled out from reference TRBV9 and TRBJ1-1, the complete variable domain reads DSGVTQTPKHLITATGQRVTLRCSPRSGDLSVYWYQQSLDQGLQFLIQYYNGEERAKGNILERFSAQQFPDLHSELNLSSLELGDSALYFCASSVGQMNTEAFFGQGTRLTVV.

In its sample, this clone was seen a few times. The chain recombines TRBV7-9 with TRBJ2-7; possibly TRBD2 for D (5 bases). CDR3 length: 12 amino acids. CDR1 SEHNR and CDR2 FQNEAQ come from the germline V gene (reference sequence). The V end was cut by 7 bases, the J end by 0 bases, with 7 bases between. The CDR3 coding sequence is TGTGCCAGCAAAGGGAGCTCCTACGAGCAGTACTTC. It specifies CASKGSSYEQYF. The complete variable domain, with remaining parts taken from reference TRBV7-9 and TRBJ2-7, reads DTGVSQNPRHKITKRGQNVTFRCDPISEHNRLYWYRQTLGQGPEFLTYFQNEAQLEKSRLLSDRFSAERPKGSFSTLEIQRTEQGDSAMYLCASKGSSYEQYFGPGTRLTVT.

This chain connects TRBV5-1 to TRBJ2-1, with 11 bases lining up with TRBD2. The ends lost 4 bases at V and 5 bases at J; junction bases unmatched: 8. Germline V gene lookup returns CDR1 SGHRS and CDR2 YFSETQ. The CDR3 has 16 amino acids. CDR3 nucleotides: TGCGCCAGCAGCCAACCTAGACTAGCGGGAAACAATGAGCAGTTCTTC. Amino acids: CASSQPRLAGNNEQFF.

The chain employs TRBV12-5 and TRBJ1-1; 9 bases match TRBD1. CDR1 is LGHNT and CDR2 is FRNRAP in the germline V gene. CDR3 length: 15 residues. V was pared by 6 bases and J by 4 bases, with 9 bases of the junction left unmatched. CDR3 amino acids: CASGFTGGQGTEAFF. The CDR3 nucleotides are TGTGCTAGTGGGTTTACAGGGGGCCAGGGCACTGAAGCTTTCTTT.

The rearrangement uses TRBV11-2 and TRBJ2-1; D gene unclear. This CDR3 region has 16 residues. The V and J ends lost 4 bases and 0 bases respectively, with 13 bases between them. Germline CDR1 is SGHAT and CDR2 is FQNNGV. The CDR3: CASSSRSLSSYNEQFF. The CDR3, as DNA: TGTGCCAGCAGCTCCCGGAGCCTGAGCTCCTACAATGAGCAGTTCTTC. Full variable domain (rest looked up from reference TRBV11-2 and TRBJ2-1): EAGVAQSPRYKIIEKRQSVAFWCNPISGHATLYWYQQILGQGPKLLIQFQNNGVVDDSQLPKDRFSAERLKGVDSTLKIQPAKLEDSAVYLCASSSRSLSSYNEQFFGPGTRLTVL.

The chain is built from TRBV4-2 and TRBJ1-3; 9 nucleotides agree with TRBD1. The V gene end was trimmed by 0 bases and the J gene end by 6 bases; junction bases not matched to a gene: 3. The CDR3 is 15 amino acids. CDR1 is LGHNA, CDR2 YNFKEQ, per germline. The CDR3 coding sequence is TGTGCCAGCAGCCAAGATACAGGGGGCATAAACACCATATATTTT. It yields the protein CASSQDTGGINTIYF.

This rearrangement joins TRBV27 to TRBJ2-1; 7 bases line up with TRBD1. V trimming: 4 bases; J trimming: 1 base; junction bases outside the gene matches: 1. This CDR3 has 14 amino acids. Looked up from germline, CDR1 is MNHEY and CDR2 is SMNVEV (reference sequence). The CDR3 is CASSSGQSYNEQFF. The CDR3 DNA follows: TGTGCCAGCAGTTCGGGACAGTCCTACAATGAGCAGTTCTTC.